These 28 T cell receptor beta chains were all obtained from the same sample, sequenced in a study of OX40 agonist ivuxolimab in advanced cancers. Library preparation employed the immunoSEQ multiplex PCR assay. Drawn from immuneACCESS, this table holds only the in-frame rearrangements with V and J called that TCRdb kept. Clones are partly lost; checked studies trace under half to an unresolved V gene and leave the rest unexplained. Present in this sample are 90,000 to 100,000 clones, roughly 80% of which were seen just once. The top ten clonotypes cover 1.4% to 1.5% of the sample. Source: CD4+ or CD8+ T cells sorted from blood, taken in a trial of the OX40 agonist ivuxolimab. These receptors originate from an adult with an advanced solid tumor such as melanoma, head and neck, liver or kidney cancer.

This chain uses TRBV7-8 with TRBJ1-1, with D hard to call. This CDR3 has 14 amino acids. V was pared by 7 bases and J by 0 bases, with 12 bases between. Germline lookup yields CDR1 SGHVS and CDR2 FQNEAQ. CDR3 in DNA: TGTGCCAGCAAAACCGGGCCGTTGAACACTGAAGCTTTCTTT. As protein: CASKTGPLNTEAFF.

The rearrangement links TRBV7-3 to TRBJ2-4; either TRBD1 or TRBD2 may fit D (5 bases each). Germline loops: CDR1 SGHTA, CDR2 FQGTGA. The CDR3 is 15 residues long. Trimming cost V 2 bases and J 5 bases, with 13 bases left between them. This CDR3 is CASSLGQGPENIQYF. Here the CDR3 DNA reads TGTGCCAGCAGCTTAGGTCAGGGACCAGAAAACATTCAGTACTTC.

This clone was detected once. The chain joins TRBV4-3 to TRBJ2-5, with D possibly being TRBD1 or TRBD2 (6 bases each). The CDR3 runs 16 residues. Trimming cost V 1 base and J 5 bases, with 17 bases left between them. The germline V gene encodes CDR1 LGHNA and CDR2 YSLEER. In DNA form, the CDR3 reads TGCGCCAGCAGCCAAGGGACCGGGGGCTTTGGGGAGACCCAGTACTTC. Protein sequence: CASSQGTGGFGETQYF.

The chain links TRBV29-1 to TRBJ2-7; 12 bases agree with TRBD1. The CDR3 runs to 16 residues. Germline CDR1 SQVTM, CDR2 ANQGSEA. J was trimmed by 6 bases and V by 0 bases; bases with no gene match: 9. The CDR3 loop reads CSVEDPGTGGLGEQYF. CDR3 DNA sequence: TGCAGCGTTGAAGATCCCGGGACAGGGGGCCTCGGCGAGCAGTACTTC.

The chain couples TRBV28 to TRBJ1-4, with D possibly TRBD1 on 5 matching bases. Trimming pared 4 bases from V and 7 bases from J, leaving 16 bases between. Germline loops: CDR1 MDHEN, CDR2 SYDVKM. CDR3 length equals 15 residues. CDR3 DNA sequence: TGTGCCAGCAGTTCGGGGCTGCAGTGGGGTGAAAAACTGTTTTTT. Its translation is CASSSGLQWGEKLFF.

V gene TRBV4-3 combines with J gene TRBJ2-3; D not resolved. The CDR3 has 16 amino acids. Germline V lookup: CDR1 LGHNA, CDR2 YSLEER. V gave up 0 bases and J gave up 1 base, with 11 bases separating them. In DNA form, the CDR3 reads TGCGCCAGCAGCCAAGATGGCTCCCGTCGCACAGATACGCAGTATTTT. Its translation: CASSQDGSRRTDTQYF.

The rearrangement joins TRBV7-2 to TRBJ1-1, with D maybe TRBD1 (5 bases). The germline V gene encodes CDR1 SGHTA and CDR2 FQGNSA. The CDR3 totals 14 residues. Between the trimmed V and J ends, which lost 3 bases and 1 base, there was a span of 9 bases. The CDR3 region has the DNA TGTGCCAGCAGCTTCGAAGGGGCGAACACTGAAGCTTTCTTT. Its protein product is CASSFEGANTEAFF. Drawing the rest from reference TRBV7-2 and TRBJ1-1, the complete variable domain is GAGVSQSPSNKVTEKGKDVELRCDPISGHTALYWYRQSLGQGLEFLIYFQGNSAPDKSGLPSDRFSAERTGGSVSTLTIQRTQQEDSAVYLCASSFEGANTEAFFGQGTRLTVV.

The chain uses TRBV19 and TRBJ1-1, with a tentative D call TRBD1 (6 bases). Trimming left V 6 bases short and J 10 bases short, with 15 bases between. This CDR3 is 12 amino acids long. The V gene's germline CDR1 is LNHDA and CDR2 SQIVND (reference sequence). The CDR3 coding sequence is TGTGCCAGTAGCCTGTTGGGGGGCGCAGCTTTCTTT. Its protein product is CASSLLGGAAFF.

The rearrangement joins TRBV28 to TRBJ1-2; D ambiguous. V lost 3 bases and J 1 base, leaving 12 bases between the germline ends. CDR1 is MDHEN and CDR2 is SYDVKM in the germline V gene. The CDR3 extends over 15 amino acids. The chain's CDR3 is CASSFGGNYNYGYTF. CDR3 DNA: TGTGCCAGCAGTTTTGGAGGGAATTATAACTATGGCTACACCTTC.

V usage is TRBV18 and J usage is TRBJ1-5; perhaps TRBD1 as D (6 bases). Trimming cost V 3 bases and J 1 base, with 7 bases left between them. Germline V gene lookup returns CDR1 KGHSH and CDR2 LQKENI. This CDR3 has 14 residues. CDR3 amino acids: CASSPDRSNQPQHF. The CDR3 DNA follows: TGTGCCAGCTCACCCGACAGGAGCAATCAGCCCCAGCATTTT.

The rearrangement links TRBV5-1 to TRBJ2-1, with 9 bases lining up with TRBD1. The CDR3 consists of 16 residues. Losses at the gene ends were 3 bases for V and 5 bases for J; bases not matched to a gene: 9. Germline V gene data show CDR1 as SGHRS and CDR2 as YFSETQ. The CDR3 protein is CASSSSPGTGHNEQFF. CDR3 nucleotides: TGCGCCAGCAGCTCCTCCCCCGGGACAGGGCACAATGAGCAGTTCTTC.

The chain recombines TRBV10-2 with TRBJ1-4; D unresolved. Trimming removed 6 bases at V and 0 bases at J, with 5 bases between. Germline CDR1 is WSHSY and CDR2 is SAAADI. The CDR3 has 13 amino acids. This CDR3 is CASRLATNEKLFF. Written as DNA, the CDR3 is TGCGCCAGCAGACTTGCAACTAATGAAAAACTGTTTTTT.

This clone appeared a few times. The rearrangement uses TRBV25-1 and TRBJ1-1; tentatively, D is TRBD1 (5 bases). V lost 4 bases and J 7 bases, leaving 16 bases between the germline ends. Germline CDR1 is MGHDK and CDR2 is SYGVNS. The CDR3 totals 14 residues. The CDR3 nucleotides read TGTGCCAGCAGTGCGCAGGGAGTGGTGAGTGAAGCTTTCTTT. Translated, it gives CASSAQGVVSEAFF.

The genes are TRBV11-3 and TRBJ2-2; 9 nucleotides agree with TRBD1. Germline trimming cut 5 bases from V and 5 bases from J; bases unmatched to any gene: 6. The CDR3 loop spans 15 amino acids. CDR1 is SGHNT, CDR2 YENEEA, per germline. The DNA for the CDR3 is TGTGCCAGCAGCAGGGACAGGGCGGGGACCGGGGAGCTGTTTTTT. It is translated as CASSRDRAGTGELFF.

The chain couples TRBV18 to TRBJ2-7; TRBD2 matches 8 bases. Trimming removed 2 bases from V and 5 bases from J; junction bases left unmatched: 11. In germline, CDR1 is KGHSH, CDR2 LQKENI. The CDR3 is made up of 16 amino acids. The CDR3 region has the DNA TGTGCCAGCTCACCAGACCTTGTAGCGGGGACGAACGAGCAGTACTTC. Its translation is CASSPDLVAGTNEQYF.

The chain carries TRBV7-2 and TRBJ2-6; 12 bases align to TRBD1. Germline V gene lookup returns CDR1 SGHTA and CDR2 FQGNSA. This CDR3 has 17 residues. Trimming at V came to 5 bases and at J to 3 bases, leaving 5 bases not matched to a gene. The CDR3 region has the DNA TGTGCCAGCAGCCTGGGACAGGGGGCGCGTGGGGCCAACGTCCTGACTTTC. Translating it yields CASSLGQGARGANVLTF. Complete variable domain (other parts from reference TRBV7-2 and TRBJ2-6): GAGVSQSPSNKVTEKGKDVELRCDPISGHTALYWYRQSLGQGLEFLIYFQGNSAPDKSGLPSDRFSAERTGGSVSTLTIQRTQQEDSAVYLCASSLGQGARGANVLTFGAGSRLTVL.

The chain employs TRBV7-2 and TRBJ1-3; 9 bases fit TRBD1. V shed 5 bases and J 0 bases; nucleotides not matched to a gene: 8. CDR1 and CDR2 (germline): SGHTA, FQGNSA. The CDR3 sequence is 17 residues long. CDR3 loop: CASSQQGAKSSGNTIYF. For the CDR3, the DNA is TGTGCCAGCAGCCAACAGGGGGCGAAAAGCTCTGGAAACACCATATATTTT.

The chain is built from TRBV27 and TRBJ2-2; D is unclear. There are 12 residues in the CDR3. V lost 2 bases to trimming and J lost 4 bases, with 2 bases between them. Germline values: CDR1 MNHEY, CDR2 SMNVEV (reference sequence). The CDR3 sequence is CASSLGTGELFF. Here the CDR3 DNA reads TGTGCCAGCAGTTTAGGCACCGGGGAGCTGTTTTTT.

V is TRBV5-1 and J is TRBJ2-2, with D tentatively TRBD2 (6 bases). Trimming removed 4 bases from V and 4 bases from J, with 8 bases in between. The CDR3 covers 13 residues. Germline V CDR1 and CDR2: SGHRS, YFSETQ. DNA of the CDR3: TGCGCCAGCAGCATGACTAGCACCGGGGAGCTGTTTTTT. Translation: CASSMTSTGELFF.

The gene calls are TRBV7-6 and TRBJ1-3; TRBD1 matches 7 bases. Trimming took 5 bases from V and 4 from J; bases not matched to a gene: 5. This CDR3 region has 14 residues. Germline V gene lookup returns CDR1 SGHVS and CDR2 FNYEAQ. The CDR3 spells CASSVSTGGNTIYF. The DNA of the CDR3 is TGTGCCAGCAGCGTCTCGACAGGGGGAAACACCATATATTTT.

This clone came up once. The CDR3, as DNA: TGTGCCAGCAGTAACAGCGGGGCCACCTACGAGCAGTACTTC. Protein sequence: CASSNSGATYEQYF. This sequence joins TRBV11-2 and TRBJ2-7, with 7 bases identical to TRBD2. V lost 6 bases, J lost 2 bases, and 7 bases stayed unmatched. The germline V gene has CDR1 SGHAT and CDR2 FQNNGV. This CDR3 is 14 amino acids long.

The V call is TRBV4-2, the J call TRBJ2-2; D not certain. CDR3 length equals 14 residues. Germline CDR1 is LGHNA and CDR2 is YNFKEQ. V shed 4 bases and J shed 5 bases, with 11 bases lying between them. This CDR3 reads CASSLQDGTGELFF. The CDR3 DNA is TGTGCCAGCAGCCTCCAGGACGGAACCGGGGAGCTGTTTTTT.

The chain employs TRBV7-9 and TRBJ1-1, with 8 nucleotides matching TRBD1. The germline V gene has CDR1 SEHNR and CDR2 FQNEAQ (reference sequence). V lost 6 bases to trimming and J lost 6 bases; unmatched junction nucleotides: 6. This CDR3 region has 13 residues. CDR3 in amino acids: CASSLRRGPEAFF. In nucleotides, the CDR3 is TGTGCCAGCAGTCTGCGCAGGGGGCCTGAAGCTTTCTTT.

This clone came up once. This CDR3 is CASSAAPIGGYIEQYF. The CDR3 bases are TGTGCCAGCAGTGCGGCACCAATCGGGGGATATATCGAGCAGTACTTC. V usage is TRBV6-1 and J usage is TRBJ2-7, with D possibly matching TRBD2 (6 bases). This CDR3 has 16 residues. Per the germline V gene, CDR1 is MNHNS and CDR2 is SASEGT. V was clipped by 4 bases and J by 6 bases, with 22 bases between them.

The chain joins TRBV2 to TRBJ2-7; 7 nucleotides agree with TRBD1. The CDR3 runs to 13 residues. Germline V lookup: CDR1 SNHLY, CDR2 FYNNEI. The V gene end was trimmed by 7 bases and the J gene end by 0 bases; junction bases not matched to a gene: 3. The CDR3 bases are TGTGCCAGCATACAGGGGAACTCCTACGAGCAGTACTTC. Protein sequence: CASIQGNSYEQYF.

This clone appeared once. The chain joins TRBV4-2 to TRBJ1-3; 7 bases fit TRBD1. The CDR3 has 14 residues. Germline V gene sequence: CDR1 LGHNA, CDR2 YNFKEQ. The V and J ends lost 4 bases and 4 bases, in that order; junction bases with no gene match: 4. The CDR3 region has the DNA TGTGCCAGCAGCCGGCCGGGACAGGGAAACACCATATATTTT. This gives the protein CASSRPGQGNTIYF.

V and J are TRBV11-2 and TRBJ2-7; 8 bases map to TRBD1. The germline V gene encodes CDR1 SGHAT and CDR2 FQNNGV. V lost 0 bases, J lost 2 bases, and 3 bases stayed unmatched. This CDR3 has 15 amino acids. The CDR3 region is CASSLEIRGPYEQYF. The CDR3 DNA sequence: TGTGCCAGCAGCTTAGAAATCAGGGGGCCCTACGAGCAGTACTTC.

J is TRBJ2-2 and V is TRBV2, with D possibly matching TRBD1 (6 bases). This CDR3 is 15 amino acids long. V was clipped by 5 bases and J by 3 bases, with 13 bases between them. Germline loops: CDR1 SNHLY, CDR2 FYNNEI. CDR3: CASSPRGLHTGELFF. The CDR3 DNA is TGTGCCAGCAGTCCCAGGGGCCTCCACACCGGGGAGCTGTTTTTT.